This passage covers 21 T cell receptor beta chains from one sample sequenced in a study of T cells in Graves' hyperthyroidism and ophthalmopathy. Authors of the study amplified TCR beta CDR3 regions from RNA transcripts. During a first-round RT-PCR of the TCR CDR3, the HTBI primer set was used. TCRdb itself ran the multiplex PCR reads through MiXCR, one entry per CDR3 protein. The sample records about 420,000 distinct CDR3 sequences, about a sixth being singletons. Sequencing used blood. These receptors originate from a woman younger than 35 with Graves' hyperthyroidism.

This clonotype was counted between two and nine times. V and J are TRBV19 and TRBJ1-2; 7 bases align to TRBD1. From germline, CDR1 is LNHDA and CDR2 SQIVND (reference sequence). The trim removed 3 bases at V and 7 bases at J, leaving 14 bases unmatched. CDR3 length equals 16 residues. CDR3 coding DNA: TGTGCCAGTAGTATGGGTTGGACAGGCGGTTCGACTGGCTACACCTTC. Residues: CASSMGWTGGSTGYTF.

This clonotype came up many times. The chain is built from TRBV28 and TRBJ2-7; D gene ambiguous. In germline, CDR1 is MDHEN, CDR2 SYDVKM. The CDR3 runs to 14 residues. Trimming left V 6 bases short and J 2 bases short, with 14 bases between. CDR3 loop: CASRITGRPYEQYF. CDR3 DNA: TGTGCCAGCAGAATCACTGGTCGACCCTACGAGCAGTACTTC.

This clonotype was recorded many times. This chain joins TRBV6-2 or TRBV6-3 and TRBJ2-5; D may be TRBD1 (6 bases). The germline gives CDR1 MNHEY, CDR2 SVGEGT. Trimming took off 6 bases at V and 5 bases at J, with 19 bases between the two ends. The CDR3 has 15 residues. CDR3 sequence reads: CASSNQQGRGETQYF. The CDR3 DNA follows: TGTGCCAGCAGCAACCAACAGGGAAGAGGGGAGACCCAGTACTTC.

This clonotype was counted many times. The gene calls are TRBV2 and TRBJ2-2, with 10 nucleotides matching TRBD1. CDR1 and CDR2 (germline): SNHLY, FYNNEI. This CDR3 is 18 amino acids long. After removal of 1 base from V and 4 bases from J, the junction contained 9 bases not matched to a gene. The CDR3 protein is CASSEVGDRGAGTGELFF. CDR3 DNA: TGTGCCAGCAGTGAAGTCGGGGACAGGGGCGCAGGCACCGGGGAGCTGTTTTTT.

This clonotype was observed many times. This CDR3 reads CASRQPGNTEAFF. For the CDR3, the DNA is TGTGCCAGCAGGCAGCCGGGGAACACTGAAGCTTTCTTT. This sequence joins TRBV7-9 and TRBJ1-1; D gene uncertain. Trimming cost V 6 bases and J 1 base, with 9 bases left between them. Germline assignment: CDR1 SEHNR and CDR2 FQNEAQ (reference sequence). CDR3 length equals 13 residues.

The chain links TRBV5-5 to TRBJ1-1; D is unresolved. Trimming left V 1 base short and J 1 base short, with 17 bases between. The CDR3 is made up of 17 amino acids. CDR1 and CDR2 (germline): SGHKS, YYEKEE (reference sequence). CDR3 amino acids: CASSLLIGVSRNTEAFF. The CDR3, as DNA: TGTGCCAGCAGCTTGTTAATTGGAGTTAGCAGGAACACTGAAGCTTTCTTT. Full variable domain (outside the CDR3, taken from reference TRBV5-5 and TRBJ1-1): DAGVTQSPTHLIKTRGQQVTLRCSPISGHKSVSWYQQVLGQGPQFIFQYYEKEERGRGNFPDRFSARQFPNYSSELNVNALLLGDSALYLCASSLLIGVSRNTEAFFGQGTRLTVV.

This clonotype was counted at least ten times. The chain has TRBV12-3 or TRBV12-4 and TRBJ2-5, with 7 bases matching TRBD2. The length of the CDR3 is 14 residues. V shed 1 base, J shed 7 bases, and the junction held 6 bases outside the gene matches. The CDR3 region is CASSLVGGPGTQYF. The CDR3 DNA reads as TGTGCCAGCAGTTTAGTGGGAGGGCCGGGGACCCAGTACTTC.

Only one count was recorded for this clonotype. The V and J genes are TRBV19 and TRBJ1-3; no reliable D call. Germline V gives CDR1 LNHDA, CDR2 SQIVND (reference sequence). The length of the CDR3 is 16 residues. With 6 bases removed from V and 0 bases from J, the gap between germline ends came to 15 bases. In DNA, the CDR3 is TGTGCCAGTAGCGGCCCAATACACCACTCTGGAAACACCATATATTTT. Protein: CASSGPIHHSGNTIYF.

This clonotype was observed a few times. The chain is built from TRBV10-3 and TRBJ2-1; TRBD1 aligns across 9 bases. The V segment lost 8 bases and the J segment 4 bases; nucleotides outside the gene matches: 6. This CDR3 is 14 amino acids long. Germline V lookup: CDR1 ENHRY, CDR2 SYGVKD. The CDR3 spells CAIGDRDLYNEQFF. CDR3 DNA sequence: TGTGCCATCGGGGACAGGGATCTTTACAATGAGCAGTTCTTC.

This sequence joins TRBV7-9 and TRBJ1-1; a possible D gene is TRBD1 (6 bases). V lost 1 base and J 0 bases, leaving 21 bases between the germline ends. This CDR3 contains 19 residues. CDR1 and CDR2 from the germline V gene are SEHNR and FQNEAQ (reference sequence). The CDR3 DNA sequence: TGTGCCAGCAGCTTAGGGAACTGGGACACGGGCTGGATGAACACTGAAGCTTTCTTT. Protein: CASSLGNWDTGWMNTEAFF.

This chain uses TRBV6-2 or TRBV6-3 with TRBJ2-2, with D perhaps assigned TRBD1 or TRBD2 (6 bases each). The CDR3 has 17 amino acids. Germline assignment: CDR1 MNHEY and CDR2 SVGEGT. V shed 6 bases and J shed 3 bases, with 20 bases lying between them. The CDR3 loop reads CASRGTRGGMDTGELFF. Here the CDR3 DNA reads TGTGCCAGCAGGGGAACTAGAGGGGGGATGGACACCGGGGAGCTGTTTTTT.

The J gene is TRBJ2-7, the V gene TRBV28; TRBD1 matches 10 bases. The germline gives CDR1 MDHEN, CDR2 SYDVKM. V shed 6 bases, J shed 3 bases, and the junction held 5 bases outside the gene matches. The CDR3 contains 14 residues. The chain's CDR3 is CASRPGQGFYEQYF. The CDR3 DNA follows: TGTGCCAGCAGGCCGGGACAGGGGTTCTACGAGCAGTACTTC.

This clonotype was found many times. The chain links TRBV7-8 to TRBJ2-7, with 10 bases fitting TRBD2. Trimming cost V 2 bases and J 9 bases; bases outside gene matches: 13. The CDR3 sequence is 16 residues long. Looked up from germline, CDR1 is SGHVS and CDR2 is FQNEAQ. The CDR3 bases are TGTGCCAGCAGCTTATTGCGGAGTCTAGCGGGAGCAGCGCAGTACTTC. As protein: CASSLLRSLAGAAQYF. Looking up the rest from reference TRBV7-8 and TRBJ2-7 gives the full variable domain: GAGVSQSPRYKVAKRGQDVALRCDPISGHVSLFWYQQALGQGPEFLTYFQNEAQLDKSGLPSDRFFAERPEGSVSTLKIQRTQQEDSAVYLCASSLLRSLAGAAQYFGPGTRLTVT.

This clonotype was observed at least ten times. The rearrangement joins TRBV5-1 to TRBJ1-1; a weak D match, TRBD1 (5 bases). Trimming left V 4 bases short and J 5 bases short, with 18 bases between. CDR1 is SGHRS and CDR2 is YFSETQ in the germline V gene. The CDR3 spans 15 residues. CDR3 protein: CASSENQGIGTEAFF. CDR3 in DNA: TGCGCCAGCAGCGAGAACCAGGGAATTGGTACTGAAGCTTTCTTT.

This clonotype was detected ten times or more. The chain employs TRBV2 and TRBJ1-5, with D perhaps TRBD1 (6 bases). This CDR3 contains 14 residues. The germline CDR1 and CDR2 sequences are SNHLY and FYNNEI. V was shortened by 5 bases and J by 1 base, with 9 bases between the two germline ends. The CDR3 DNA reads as TGTGCCAGCAGTAATCAGGGGAGCAATCAGCCCCAGCATTTT. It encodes CASSNQGSNQPQHF.

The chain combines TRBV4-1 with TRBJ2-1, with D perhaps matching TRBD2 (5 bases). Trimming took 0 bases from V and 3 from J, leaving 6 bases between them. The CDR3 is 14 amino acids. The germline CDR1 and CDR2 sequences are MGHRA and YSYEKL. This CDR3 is CASSQEGDYNEQFF. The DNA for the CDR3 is TGCGCCAGCAGCCAAGAGGGAGACTACAATGAGCAGTTCTTC.

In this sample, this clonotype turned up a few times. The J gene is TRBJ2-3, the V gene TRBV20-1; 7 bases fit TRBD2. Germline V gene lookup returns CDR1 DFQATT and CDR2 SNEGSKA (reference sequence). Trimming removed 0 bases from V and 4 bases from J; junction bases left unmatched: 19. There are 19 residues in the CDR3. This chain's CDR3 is CSARDFSPLTSIKSDTQYF. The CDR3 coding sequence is TGCAGTGCTAGAGATTTTTCCCCCCTGACTAGCATAAAATCAGATACGCAGTATTTT.

The CDR3 nucleotides are TGCAGTGCTAGAGTAAAAGGGCTAGCGGGGGGCGCAGATACGCAGTATTTT. Its protein is CSARVKGLAGGADTQYF. V and J are TRBV20-1 and TRBJ2-3; 11 bases match TRBD2. Trimming removed 1 base from V and 4 bases from J; junction bases left unmatched: 10. The CDR3 consists of 17 residues. Germline values: CDR1 DFQATT, CDR2 SNEGSKA (reference sequence).

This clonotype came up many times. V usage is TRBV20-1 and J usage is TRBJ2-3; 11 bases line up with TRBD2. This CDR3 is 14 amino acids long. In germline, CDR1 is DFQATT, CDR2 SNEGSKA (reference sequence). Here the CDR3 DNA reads TGCAGCCCGAAACTAGCGGGGGTATTAGATACGCAGTATTTT. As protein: CSPKLAGVLDTQYF.

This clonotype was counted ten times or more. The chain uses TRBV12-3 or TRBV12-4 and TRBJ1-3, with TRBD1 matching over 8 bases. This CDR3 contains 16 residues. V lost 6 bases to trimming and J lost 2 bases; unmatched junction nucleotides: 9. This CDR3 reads CASSNQDRGAGNTIYF. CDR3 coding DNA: TGTGCCAGCAGCAATCAAGACAGGGGCGCTGGAAACACCATATATTTT.

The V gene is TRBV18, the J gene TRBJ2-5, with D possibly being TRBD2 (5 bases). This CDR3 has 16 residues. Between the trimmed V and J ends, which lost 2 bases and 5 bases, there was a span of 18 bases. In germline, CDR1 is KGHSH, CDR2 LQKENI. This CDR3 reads CASSPRTLGVEETQYF. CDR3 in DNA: TGTGCCAGCTCACCAAGAACCCTCGGGGTTGAGGAGACCCAGTACTTC.